The entry that follows covers one T cell receptor beta chain sequence. The V gene end was trimmed by 2 bases and the J gene end by 8 bases; junction bases not matched to a gene: 12. The germline gives CDR1 SGHVS, CDR2 FQNEAQ. The CDR3 is 16 residues long. This record belongs to a study of radiotherapy plus CTLA-4 blockade in lung cancer. The assay was immunoSEQ multiplex PCR, and TCRdb's table has in-frame clones only and misses some. Of some 90,000 clones listed, approximately 83% are singletons. This chain connects TRBV7-8 to TRBJ2-1, with 7 bases identical to TRBD2. This sequence was found in a human donor with non-small cell lung cancer who had a partial response to radiotherapy plus ipilimumab. Sample: peripheral blood, taken from a patient treated with radiotherapy plus ipilimumab. Here the CDR3 DNA reads TGTGCCAGCAGCTTAAGAAGGGGAGGGCTAGGGGATGAGCAGTTCTTC. Its protein is CASSLRRGGLGDEQFF. Combining the CDR3 with reference TRBV7-8 and TRBJ2-1 gives the whole variable domain GAGVSQSPRYKVAKRGQDVALRCDPISGHVSLFWYQQALGQGPEFLTYFQNEAQLDKSGLPSDRFFAERPEGSVSTLKIQRTQQEDSAVYLCASSLRRGGLGDEQFFGPGTRLTVL.